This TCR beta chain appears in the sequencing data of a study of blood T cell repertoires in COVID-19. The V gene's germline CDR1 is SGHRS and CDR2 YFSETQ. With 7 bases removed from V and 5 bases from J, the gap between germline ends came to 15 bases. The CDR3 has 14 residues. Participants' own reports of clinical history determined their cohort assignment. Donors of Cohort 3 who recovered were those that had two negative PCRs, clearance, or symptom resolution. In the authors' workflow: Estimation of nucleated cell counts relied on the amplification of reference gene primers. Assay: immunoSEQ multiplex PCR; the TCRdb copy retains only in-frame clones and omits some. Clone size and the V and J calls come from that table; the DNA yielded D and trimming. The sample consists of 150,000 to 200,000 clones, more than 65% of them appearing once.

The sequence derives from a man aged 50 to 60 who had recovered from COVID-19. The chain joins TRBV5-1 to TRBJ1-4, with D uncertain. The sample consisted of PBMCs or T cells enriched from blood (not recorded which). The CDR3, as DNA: TGCGCCAGCGGCGTGGGCACACGAAATGAAAAACTGTTTTTT. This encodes CASGVGTRNEKLFF.